This TCR beta chain was recovered during a study of T cells in Graves' hyperthyroidism and ophthalmopathy. For the study at large: Blood was drawn when the patient was first diagnosed and still untreated. Overall study results and limits: Ophthalmopathy and stable hyperthyroidism were told apart by a 13 V-J model. Appearing also in blood were most of the thyroid clonotypes expanded above 0.001.

This clonotype was seen ten or more times. The antigen remains unidentified. Approximately 9.3 ml of fresh peripheral blood supplied the PBMCs. The germline gives CDR1 MDHEN, CDR2 SYDVKM. The length of the CDR3 is 20 residues. V was clipped by 6 bases and J by 1 base; unmatched bases: 18. It was RNA transcripts that yielded the amplified TCR beta CDR3 regions. Carried out on the TCR CDR3, a first-round RT-PCR used the HTBI primer set. TCRdb reprocessed the multiplex PCR reads with MiXCR, giving one entry per CDR3 protein. This sample has under 200,000 distinct CDR3 sequences; about 9% occur once, and the top ten carry around 21%.

This TCR came from a woman under 30 with Graves' hyperthyroidism that later progressed to Graves' ophthalmopathy. The rearrangement uses TRBV28 and TRBJ2-4; 10 nucleotides align to TRBD1. Material for sequencing was blood. The CDR3 DNA reads TGTGCCAGCAGGAAAATACCGGGACAGGGGTTTAATAAGGCCAAAAACATTCAGTACTTC. Translating gives CASRKIPGQGFNKAKNIQYF. The variable domain in full, with the rest retrieved from reference TRBV28 and TRBJ2-4, is DVKVTQSSRYLVKRTGEKVFLECVQDMDHENMFWYRQDPGLGLRLIYFSYDVKMKEKGDIPEGYSVSREKKERFSLILESASTNQTSMYLCASRKIPGQGFNKAKNIQYFGAGTRLSVL.